This T cell receptor beta chain is drawn from a study of T cell responses to AZD1222 COVID-19 vaccine (dated by TCRdb to about 2021). Study-wide context: A total of about 240 trial participants underwent TCR sequencing, of whom nearly 210 received two doses of AZD1222 and around 26 received two doses of the MenACWY control vaccine. Enrollment into the trials was organized by age into subgroups of 18-55, 56-69 and 70-plus years, and those subgroups contained roughly 150, 30 and 60 TCR-sequenced participants, respectively.

The time point label, read with the paper, signifies: baseline before first vaccination. The treatment or condition label, read with the paper, signifies: meningococcal conjugate vaccine given as trial control. Vaccinee samples came from UK trials COV001 and COV002, including a single-blind randomized controlled phase 2/3 trial of AZD1222 (ChAdOx1 nCoV-19) in healthy adults. For TCRbeta chain sequencing, PBMC samples were collected from trial participants at day 0 and at day 28 after the second dose. Study-level results and caveats: Nearly half of unique spike-specific TCRs reportedly recognized epitopes outside regions mutated in the B.1.351 and B.1.1.7 variants. A significant rise in spike-specific TCR breadth and depth was observed after two AZD1222 doses relative to day 0 and relative to MenACWY recipients. Because no day 14 peak-response samples were available, the repertoires could be characterized only after the peak T cell response. In the small 56-69-year group, the increase in depth fell short of significance, most likely because of low power. Most participants were white British and females outnumbered males, and the authors suggested that clonal diversity may have been underestimated. The vaccine-associated CD4 TCRs covered the entire spike protein, and the dominant responses fell in regions 160-218 and 743-854. Conclusions about previously exposed vaccinees are limited, since just six or seven AZD1222 recipients were seropositive for SARS-CoV-2 at baseline.

Including the terminal cysteine and phenylalanine, the CDR3 comprises 15 residues. Here the CDR3 DNA is all that survives: 45 bases in frame from base 1. Relative to germline, V is 0 bases shorter and J is 0 bases shorter, with 6 bases between their ends. CDR1 and CDR2, looked up from the germline V gene, are LGHNA and YNFKEQ. The CDR3 regions of human TCRbeta chains were subjected to immunosequencing. Processing in the source paper ran as follows. TCRs in the repertoires were compared against a reference library of SARS-CoV-2-specific TCRs that had been generated with the MIRA antigen-specificity platform. Breadth was defined as the fraction of unique TCRs that were SARS-CoV-2-associated, and depth was defined as the fraction of total T cells that were SARS-CoV-2-associated. Using the MIRA data, each spike-specific TCR was assigned both to the spike region to which the TCR was reactive and to a CD4 or CD8 class. Log10-transformed breadth and depth values were compared by one-way ANOVA with Sidak's multiple comparisons tests. TCRdb took over this immuneACCESS table, retaining in-frame rearrangements with V and J assigned. Such tables are incomplete; in checked studies, under half of the missing clones stem from an unresolved V gene, and the remainder is unexplained. V, J and clone size reflect that table, while D and trimming were determined from the DNA. This sample is represented by around 160,000 clones; around 83% of them were singletons. The ten largest clones take up over 4% of the sample.

The count of this clone is one. The clone's antigen remains unknown. There are no base qualities to consult, and no much larger clone falls within one base. Sequencing was performed on peripheral blood, taken on day 0 of MenACWY control vaccination. The chain employs TRBV4-2 and TRBJ2-1, with the D gene too uncertain to name. This TCR was sampled from an adult in good health. In nucleotides, the sequence is TGTGCCAGCAGCCAAGACGGCAACTCCTACAATGAGCAGTTCTTC. This gives the protein CASSQDGNSYNEQFF.